The 15 T cell receptor beta chains listed next were all sequenced from one sample in a study of shared clonotypes between healthy human individuals. Generated by immunoSEQ multiplex PCR, the TCRdb table keeps only in-frame clones and is missing some. The sample comprises roughly 1,100,000 clones, approximately 76% of which are singletons, and approximately 1.5% rests with the top ten. Sample: memory CD4+ T cells sorted from blood. Subset noted: CD45RA-negative fraction. These receptor sequences come from a man between 18 and 29 years old in good health.

A note on this clone: Other DNA sequences in the same sample also yield this CDR3. The chain has TRBV4-3 and TRBJ2-7; 7 positions agree with TRBD2. J gave up 1 base and V 0 bases, and 3 bases lay outside the gene matches. This CDR3 comprises 15 residues. Germline values: CDR1 LGHNA, CDR2 YSLEER. In nucleotides, the CDR3 is TGCGCCAGCAGCCAAGATTTGGGGGGGTCCTACGAGCAGTACTTC. As protein: CASSQDLGGSYEQYF.

This chain's CDR3 is CASGLVQGAIYEQYF. Here the CDR3 DNA reads TGTGCTAGTGGTTTGGTACAAGGCGCGATCTACGAGCAGTACTTC. The chain employs TRBV12-5 and TRBJ2-7; no reliable D call. In germline, CDR1 is LGHNT, CDR2 FRNRAP. Between the trimmed V and J ends, which lost 0 bases and 3 bases, there was a span of 12 bases. The length of the CDR3 is 15 residues.

In its sample, this clone was seen once. V and J are TRBV11-2 and TRBJ2-3; 8 nucleotides line up with TRBD2. The CDR3 totals 16 residues. With 5 bases clipped from V and 2 bases from J, the junction kept 9 bases outside the gene matches. Looked up from germline, CDR1 is SGHAT and CDR2 is FQNNGV. The CDR3 loop is CASSQVAGGPTDTQYF. The CDR3 DNA is TGTGCCAGCAGCCAGGTGGCGGGGGGCCCCACAGATACGCAGTATTTT.

The chain is built from TRBV7-9 and TRBJ1-1; the match to TRBD1 covers 7 bases. Germline V lookup: CDR1 SEHNR, CDR2 FQNEAQ (reference sequence). Germline trimming cut 5 bases from V and 5 bases from J; bases unmatched to any gene: 8. The CDR3 is 14 amino acids. The CDR3 loop is CASSKQGTITEAFF. The DNA of the CDR3 is TGTGCCAGCAGCAAACAGGGGACAATTACTGAAGCTTTCTTT.

The chain is built from TRBV10-3 and TRBJ2-7, with TRBD1 matching 10 bases. The CDR3 runs to 14 residues. The V gene end was trimmed by 11 bases and the J gene end by 4 bases; junction bases not matched to a gene: 11. Germline CDR1 is ENHRY and CDR2 is SYGVKD. CDR3 protein: CASLARDRGYEQYF. CDR3 sequence (DNA): TGTGCCTCACTAGCCCGGGACAGGGGTTACGAGCAGTACTTC.

This rearrangement joins TRBV27 to TRBJ2-5; no definite D call. The V end was cut by 5 bases, the J end by 1 base, with 11 bases between. In germline, CDR1 is MNHEY, CDR2 SMNVEV (reference sequence). The CDR3 is 14 residues long. The CDR3 loop is CASSNRAVQETQYF. CDR3 nucleotide sequence: TGTGCCAGCAGTAACCGGGCGGTCCAAGAGACCCAGTACTTC.

A remark on this clone: The sample has other DNA sequences that encode this CDR3 too. V gene TRBV15 combines with J gene TRBJ2-5, with D hard to call. The CDR3 loop spans 13 amino acids. V was trimmed by 0 bases and J by 4 bases, leaving 6 bases between them. Per the germline V gene, CDR1 is LNHNV and CDR2 is YYDKDF (reference sequence). CDR3 region: CATSRDRRETQYF. The CDR3 bases are TGTGCCACCAGCAGAGATCGGAGAGAGACCCAGTACTTC.

The V and J genes are TRBV6-1 and TRBJ1-2; weak D call: TRBD1 (5 bases). The CDR3 runs 14 residues. With 6 bases removed from V and 2 bases from J, the gap between germline ends came to 13 bases. Germline V CDR1 and CDR2: MNHNS, SASEGT. DNA for the CDR3: TGTGCCAGCAGACCCACCGCAGGGAACTATGGCTACACCTTC. It encodes CASRPTAGNYGYTF.

The chain employs TRBV6-5 and TRBJ2-7; possibly TRBD1 for D (6 bases). The germline V and J ends were trimmed by 6 bases and 6 bases, with 15 bases remaining between them. The CDR3 is made up of 13 amino acids. CDR1 and CDR2 (germline): MNHEY, SVGAGI. The CDR3 coding sequence is TGTGCCAGCAGCATAACAGGGTCTGGCGAGCAGTACTTC. Encoded protein: CASSITGSGEQYF.

As concerns this clone: The CDR3 ends on some other residue instead of the conserved phenylalanine or tryptophan, so this is likely a read error. The chain carries TRBV30 and TRBJ1-5; D ambiguous. The germline gives CDR1 GTSNPN, CDR2 SVGIG (reference sequence). The ends were cut back, 3 bases at V and 1 base at J, with 13 bases in the middle. The CDR3 has 15 amino acids. CDR3 sequence (DNA): TGTGCCTGGAGCGAAGGTAATGGGAGCAATCAGCCCCAGCATTCT. Its translation: CAWSEGNGSNQPQHS.

The chain links TRBV11-2 to TRBJ2-1; D might be TRBD2 (7 bases). The CDR3 runs 16 residues. Trimming took off 5 bases at V and 8 bases at J, with 22 bases between the two ends. The germline CDR1 and CDR2 sequences are SGHAT and FQNNGV. This CDR3 reads CASSRRGGAGSYEQFF. CDR3 bases: TGTGCCAGCAGCCGAAGAGGGGGGGCCGGGTCATATGAGCAGTTCTTC.

V usage is TRBV5-6 and J usage is TRBJ1-1; D is perhaps TRBD1 (5 bases). The germline V gene encodes CDR1 SGHDT and CDR2 YYEEEE. The CDR3 covers 15 residues. V gave up 0 bases and J gave up 3 bases, with 12 bases separating them. CDR3 in DNA: TGTGCCAGCAGCTTGGTAGGGAAAGGGGACACTGAAGCTTTCTTT. Its translation: CASSLVGKGDTEAFF.

This chain joins TRBV4-1 and TRBJ2-1; 9 bases align to TRBD2. After removal of 1 base from V and 7 bases from J, the junction contained 8 bases not matched to a gene. The length of the CDR3 is 16 residues. The germline gives CDR1 MGHRA, CDR2 YSYEKL. CDR3 residues: CASSQVGRGRGNEQFF. CDR3 nucleotides: TGCGCCAGCAGCCAAGTCGGGCGCGGGAGGGGTAATGAGCAGTTCTTC.

The gene calls are TRBV5-1 and TRBJ2-1; 11 positions match TRBD2. Germline CDR1 is SGHRS and CDR2 is YFSETQ. With V trimmed by 2 bases and J by 5 bases, 6 bases remained unmatched. The CDR3 contains 16 residues. The CDR3 region is CASSFYPGLADNEQFF. CDR3 DNA: TGCGCCAGCAGCTTCTACCCGGGACTAGCGGACAATGAGCAGTTCTTC.

This clone came up a few times. The J gene is TRBJ2-1, the V gene TRBV7-8; 12 bases match TRBD2. With V trimmed by 5 bases and J by 9 bases, 8 bases remained unmatched. CDR1 and CDR2 (germline): SGHVS, FQNEAQ. This CDR3 spans 15 amino acids. The DNA of the CDR3 is TGTGCCAGCAGCCCGGCTAGCGGGGGGGGCACTGAGCAGTTCTTC. This codes for CASSPASGGGTEQFF.